This entry lists 2 T cell receptor beta chains sequenced from one sample in a study of T cell repertoires in cytomegalovirus infection. Via MiXCR, TCRdb re-called the reads, giving one row per CDR3 protein. The sample has some 170,000 distinct CDR3 sequences; approximately 17% are singletons. The sequenced sample was CD8+ T cells from PBMCs. All receptors come from a human donor in good health (CMV status not recorded). Some clones in this sample may be carry-over from other donors' samples.

Ten or more counts support this clonotype. The CDR3 sequence: CASSSTGGIIAKNIQYF. In nucleotides, the CDR3 is TGTGCCAGCAGTTCGACAGGGGGGATAATAGCCAAAAACATTCAGTACTTC. V is TRBV28 and J is TRBJ2-4, with 9 bases that match TRBD1. This CDR3 is 17 amino acids long. The trim removed 4 bases at V and 0 bases at J, leaving 7 bases unmatched. Germline V gene data show CDR1 as MDHEN and CDR2 as SYDVKM. Combining the CDR3 with reference TRBV28 and TRBJ2-4 gives the whole variable domain DVKVTQSSRYLVKRTGEKVFLECVQDMDHENMFWYRQDPGLGLRLIYFSYDVKMKEKGDIPEGYSVSREKKERFSLILESASTNQTSMYLCASSSTGGIIAKNIQYFGAGTRLSVL.

This rearrangement joins TRBV7-2 to TRBJ2-3; 8 bases fit TRBD2. Germline values: CDR1 SGHTA, CDR2 FQGNSA. The CDR3 has 16 amino acids. The ends lost 1 base at V and 2 bases at J; junction bases unmatched: 5. The CDR3: CASSLVGRGATDTQYF. The CDR3 DNA follows: TGTGCCAGCAGCTTAGTGGGGCGGGGGGCCACAGATACGCAGTATTTT.